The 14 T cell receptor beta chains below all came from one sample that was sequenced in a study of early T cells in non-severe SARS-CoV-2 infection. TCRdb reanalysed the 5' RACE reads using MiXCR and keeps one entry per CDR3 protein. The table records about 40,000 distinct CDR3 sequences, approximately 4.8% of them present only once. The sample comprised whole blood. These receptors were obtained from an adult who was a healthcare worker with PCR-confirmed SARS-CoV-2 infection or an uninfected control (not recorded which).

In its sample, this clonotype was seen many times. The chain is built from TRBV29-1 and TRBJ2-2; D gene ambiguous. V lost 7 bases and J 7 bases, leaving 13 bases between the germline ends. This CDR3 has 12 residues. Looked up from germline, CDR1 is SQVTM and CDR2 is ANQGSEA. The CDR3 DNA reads TGCAGCGCCTGGGCGGAGCGCGGGGAGCTGTTTTTT. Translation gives CSAWAERGELFF.

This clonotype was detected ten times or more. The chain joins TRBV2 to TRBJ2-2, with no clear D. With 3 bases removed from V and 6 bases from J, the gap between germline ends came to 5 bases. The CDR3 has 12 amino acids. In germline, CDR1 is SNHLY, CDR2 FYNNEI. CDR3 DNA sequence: TGTGCCAGCAGTGACCGTCCCGGGGAGCTGTTTTTT. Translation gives CASSDRPGELFF. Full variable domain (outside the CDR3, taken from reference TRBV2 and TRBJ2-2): EPEVTQTPSHQVTQMGQEVILRCVPISNHLYFYWYRQILGQKVEFLVSFYNNEISEKSEIFDDQFSVERPDGSNFTLKIRSTKLEDSAMYFCASSDRPGELFFGEGSRLTVL.

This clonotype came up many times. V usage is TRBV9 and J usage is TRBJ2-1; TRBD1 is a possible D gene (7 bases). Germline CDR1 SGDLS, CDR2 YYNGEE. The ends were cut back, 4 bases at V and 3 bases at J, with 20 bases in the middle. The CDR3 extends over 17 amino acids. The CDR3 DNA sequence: TGTGCCAGCAGCCTAGCGCCGCAGGGGGAATACTACAATGAGCAGTTCTTC. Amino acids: CASSLAPQGEYYNEQFF.

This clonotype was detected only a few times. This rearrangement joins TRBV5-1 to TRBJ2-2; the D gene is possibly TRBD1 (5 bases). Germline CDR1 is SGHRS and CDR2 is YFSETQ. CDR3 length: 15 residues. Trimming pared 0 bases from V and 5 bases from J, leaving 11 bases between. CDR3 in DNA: TGCGCCAGCAGCTTGGGCCAGGGAAAGACCGGGGAGCTGTTTTTT. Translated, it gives CASSLGQGKTGELFF.

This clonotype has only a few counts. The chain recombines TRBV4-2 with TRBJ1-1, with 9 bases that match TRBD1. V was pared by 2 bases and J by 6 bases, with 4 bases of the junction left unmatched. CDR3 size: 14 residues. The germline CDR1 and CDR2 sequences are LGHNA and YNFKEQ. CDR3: CASSQRTGVSEAFF. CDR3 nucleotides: TGTGCCAGCAGCCAAAGGACAGGGGTTTCTGAAGCTTTCTTT.

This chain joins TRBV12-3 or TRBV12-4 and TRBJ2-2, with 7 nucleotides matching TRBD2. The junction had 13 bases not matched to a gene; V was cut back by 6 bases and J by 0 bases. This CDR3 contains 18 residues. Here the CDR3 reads CASSQRQGLAANTGELFF. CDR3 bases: TGTGCCAGCAGCCAAAGGCAGGGCCTAGCGGCGAACACCGGGGAGCTGTTTTTT.

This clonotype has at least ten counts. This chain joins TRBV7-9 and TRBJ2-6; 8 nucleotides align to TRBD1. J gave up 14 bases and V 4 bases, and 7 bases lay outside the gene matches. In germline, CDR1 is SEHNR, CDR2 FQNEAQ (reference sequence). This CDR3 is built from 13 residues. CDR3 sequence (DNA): TGTGCCAGCAGCTCCCCGGGACAGGTGATCCTGACTTTC. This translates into CASSSPGQVILTF.

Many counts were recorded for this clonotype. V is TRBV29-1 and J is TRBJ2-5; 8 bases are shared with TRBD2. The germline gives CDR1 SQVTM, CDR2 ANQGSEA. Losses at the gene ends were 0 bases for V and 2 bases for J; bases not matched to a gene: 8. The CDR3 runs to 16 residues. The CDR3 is CSVEDPWVAGQETQYF. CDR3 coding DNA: TGCAGCGTTGAAGATCCGTGGGTAGCGGGGCAAGAGACCCAGTACTTC.

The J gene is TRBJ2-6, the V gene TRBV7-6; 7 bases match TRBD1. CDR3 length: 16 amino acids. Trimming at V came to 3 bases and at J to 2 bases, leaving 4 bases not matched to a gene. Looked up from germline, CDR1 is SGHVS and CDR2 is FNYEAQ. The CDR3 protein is CASSLRQGTGANVLTF. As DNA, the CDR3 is TGTGCCAGCAGCTTGAGACAGGGTACTGGGGCCAACGTCCTGACTTTC.

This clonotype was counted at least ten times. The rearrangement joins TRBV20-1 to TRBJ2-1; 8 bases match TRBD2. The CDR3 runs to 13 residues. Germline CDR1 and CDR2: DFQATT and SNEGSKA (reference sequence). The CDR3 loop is CRPSGPSYNEQFF. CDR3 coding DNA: TGCAGGCCTAGCGGGCCCTCCTACAATGAGCAGTTCTTC.

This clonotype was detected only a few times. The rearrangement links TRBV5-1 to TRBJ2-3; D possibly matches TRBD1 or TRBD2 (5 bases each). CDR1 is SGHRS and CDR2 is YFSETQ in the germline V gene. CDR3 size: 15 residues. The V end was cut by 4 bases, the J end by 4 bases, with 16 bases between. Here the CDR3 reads CASSLDRGRSDTQYF. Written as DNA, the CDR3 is TGCGCCAGCAGCCTGGATAGGGGACGGTCAGATACGCAGTATTTT.

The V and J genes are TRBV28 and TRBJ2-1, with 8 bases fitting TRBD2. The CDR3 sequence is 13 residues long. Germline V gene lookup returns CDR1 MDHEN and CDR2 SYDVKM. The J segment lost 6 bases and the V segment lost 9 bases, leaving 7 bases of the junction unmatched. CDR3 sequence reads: CARLAGLFNEQFF. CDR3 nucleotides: TGTGCCAGGCTAGCGGGTTTATTCAATGAGCAGTTCTTC.

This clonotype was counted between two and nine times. The CDR3 DNA reads TGCGCCAGCAGTGATCGGGCTAGCGGGGGGGCTGGCAATGAGCAGTTCTTC. Amino acids: CASSDRASGGAGNEQFF. V and J are TRBV10-1 and TRBJ2-1; TRBD2 matches 12 bases. The length of the CDR3 is 17 residues. Germline CDR1 WNHNN, CDR2 SYGVQD (reference sequence). The junction had 9 bases not matched to a gene; V was cut back by 3 bases and J by 6 bases.

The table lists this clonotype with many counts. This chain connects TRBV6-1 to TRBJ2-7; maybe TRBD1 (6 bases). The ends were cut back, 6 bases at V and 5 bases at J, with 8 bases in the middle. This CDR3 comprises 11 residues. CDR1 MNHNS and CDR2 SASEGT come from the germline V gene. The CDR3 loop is CASRRQDEQYF. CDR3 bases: TGTGCCAGCAGACGACAGGACGAGCAGTACTTC.